A selection of T cell receptor beta chains follows, all from one sample in a study of T cell changes during pregnancy in multiple sclerosis. Data came from immunoSEQ multiplex PCR; TCRdb stores just in-frame clones and leaves some out. The sample records roughly 100,000 clones, around 90% being singletons. The sequencing used peripheral blood, collected after pregnancy. The receptors here all came from a female donor with multiple sclerosis, enrolled in a pregnancy study. The conserved cysteine and the conserved F or W are not part of the CDR3 here. Each record gives: V gene, J gene, CDR3 protein.

>TRBV7-2|TRBJ1-2
ASSPGRSGANYGYT
>TRBV6-4|TRBJ2-3
ASSPSGGADTQY
>TRBV7-9|TRBJ1-5
ASSSSGARGYNQPQH
>TRBV5-1|TRBJ1-1
ASSLLGATEAF
>TRBV4-1|TRBJ1-2
ASSQGTGGNYGYT
>TRBV10-2|TRBJ1-1
ASSWDRDAEAF
>TRBV10-3|TRBJ1-2
AISDQGVYGYT
>TRBV7-8|TRBJ2-7
ASSTGSGDEQY
>TRBV7-2|TRBJ2-2
ASSLGGTALGGELF
>TRBV19|TRBJ1-4
ASSIDIGSGREKLF
>TRBV27|TRBJ1-5
ASSPGKGWGQGINQPQH
>TRBV28|TRBJ2-7
ASSSRVQTREQY
>TRBV30|TRBJ1-4
AWSPDRANEKLF
>TRBV5-1|TRBJ2-1
ASSRGLAGGPFNEQF
>TRBV10-2|TRBJ2-1
ASSGSGGLYNEQF
>TRBV6-5|TRBJ2-7
ASSYSNRGAHYEQY
>TRBV7-2|TRBJ2-7
ASTQGARYEQY
>TRBV5-1|TRBJ2-7
ASSLRDSSYEQY
>TRBV5-4|TRBJ2-3
ASSPGQIDTQY
>TRBV19|TRBJ2-7
ASSTVSSSEQY
>TRBV18|TRBJ1-1
ASSPSGDTEAF
>TRBV5-4|TRBJ1-3
ASSLDPVEGGNTIY
>TRBV7-8|TRBJ1-2
ASSQDRGRVGKANYGYT
>TRBV5-1|TRBJ1-2
ASSLGPDRIYGYT
>TRBV28|TRBJ1-2
ASSGGRAGGYGYT
>TRBV7-9|TRBJ2-3
ASRGGRADTQY
>TRBV19|TRBJ1-5
ASSSGTGGFQPQH
>TRBV7-3|TRBJ1-2
ASSLIGGSNYGYT
>TRBV27|TRBJ2-5
ASSDNPQETQY
>TRBV30|TRBJ1-5
AWSPNSNQPQH
>TRBV29-1|TRBJ2-1
SVRQGYNEQF
>TRBV5-8|TRBJ2-1
ASSFGQPNNEQF
>TRBV27|TRBJ1-1
ASSSQTGLNTEAF
>TRBV27|TRBJ2-5
ASSFAIQETQY
>TRBV6-1|TRBJ1-4
ASRDGVSQGEKLF
>TRBV29-1|TRBJ2-5
SVKTGGTGETQY
>TRBV28|TRBJ1-1
ASRAGTLNTEAF
>TRBV5-8|TRBJ2-3
ASSFLAGGPTDTQY
>TRBV19|TRBJ1-6
AGSHRQGRLPNSPLH
>TRBV18|TRBJ1-4
ASSPLGDSEKLF
>TRBV28|TRBJ2-7
ASSLTGTEFYEQY
>TRBV5-1|TRBJ1-2
ASSPSGTGTGYT
>TRBV15|TRBJ1-6
ATRSGEWNSPLH